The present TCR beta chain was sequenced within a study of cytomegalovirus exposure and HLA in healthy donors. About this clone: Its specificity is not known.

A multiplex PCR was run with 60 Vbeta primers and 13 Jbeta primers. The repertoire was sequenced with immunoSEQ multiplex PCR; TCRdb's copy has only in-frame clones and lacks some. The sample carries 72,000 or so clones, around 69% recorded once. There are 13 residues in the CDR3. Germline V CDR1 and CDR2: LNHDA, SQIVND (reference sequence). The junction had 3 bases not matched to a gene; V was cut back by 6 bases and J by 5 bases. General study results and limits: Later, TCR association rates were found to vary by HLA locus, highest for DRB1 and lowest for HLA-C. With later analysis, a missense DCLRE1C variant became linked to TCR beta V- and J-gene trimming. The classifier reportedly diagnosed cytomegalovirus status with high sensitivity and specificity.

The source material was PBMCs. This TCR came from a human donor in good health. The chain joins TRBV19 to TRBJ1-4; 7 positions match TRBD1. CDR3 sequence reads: CASRGQKNEKLFF. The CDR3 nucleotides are TGTGCCAGTAGGGGACAGAAAAATGAAAAACTGTTTTTT.